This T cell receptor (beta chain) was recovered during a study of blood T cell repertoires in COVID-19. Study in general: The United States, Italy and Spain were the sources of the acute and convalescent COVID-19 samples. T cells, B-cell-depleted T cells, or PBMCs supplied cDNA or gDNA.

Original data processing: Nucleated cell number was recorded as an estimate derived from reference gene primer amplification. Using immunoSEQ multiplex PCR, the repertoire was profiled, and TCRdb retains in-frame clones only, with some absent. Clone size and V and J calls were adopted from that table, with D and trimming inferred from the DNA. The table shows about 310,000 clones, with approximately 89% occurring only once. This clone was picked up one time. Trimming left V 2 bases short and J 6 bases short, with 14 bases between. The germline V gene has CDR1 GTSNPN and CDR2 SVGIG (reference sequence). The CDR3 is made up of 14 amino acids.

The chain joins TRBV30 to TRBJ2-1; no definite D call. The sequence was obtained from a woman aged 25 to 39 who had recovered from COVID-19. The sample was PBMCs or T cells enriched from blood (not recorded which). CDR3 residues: CAWSSLLGSNEQFF. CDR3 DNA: TGTGCCTGGAGTAGTCTCTTGGGCAGCAATGAGCAGTTCTTC.